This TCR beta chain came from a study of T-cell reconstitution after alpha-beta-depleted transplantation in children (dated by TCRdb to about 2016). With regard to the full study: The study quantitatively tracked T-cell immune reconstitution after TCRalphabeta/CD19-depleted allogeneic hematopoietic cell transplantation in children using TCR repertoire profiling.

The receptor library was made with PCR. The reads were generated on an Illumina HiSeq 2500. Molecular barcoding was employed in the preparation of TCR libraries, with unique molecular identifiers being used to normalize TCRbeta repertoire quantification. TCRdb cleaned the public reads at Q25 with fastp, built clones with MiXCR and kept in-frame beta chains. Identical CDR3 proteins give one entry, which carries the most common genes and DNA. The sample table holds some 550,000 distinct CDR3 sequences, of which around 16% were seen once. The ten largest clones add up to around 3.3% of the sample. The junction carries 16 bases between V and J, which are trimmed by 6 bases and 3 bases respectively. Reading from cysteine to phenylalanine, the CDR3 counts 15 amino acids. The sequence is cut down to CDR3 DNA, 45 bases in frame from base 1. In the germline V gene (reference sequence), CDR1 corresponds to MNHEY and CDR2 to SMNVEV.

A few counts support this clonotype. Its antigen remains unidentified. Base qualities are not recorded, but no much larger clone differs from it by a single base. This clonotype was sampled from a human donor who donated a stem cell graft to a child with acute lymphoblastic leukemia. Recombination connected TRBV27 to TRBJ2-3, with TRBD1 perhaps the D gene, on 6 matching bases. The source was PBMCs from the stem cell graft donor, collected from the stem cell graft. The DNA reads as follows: TGTGCCAGCAGGTTTGGTAACAGGGTAACAGATACGCAGTATTTT. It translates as CASRFGNRVTDTQYF.